This TCR beta chain was captured by sequencing in a study of T cells in women clearing cervical HPV infection. Study-wide context: Cases' blood sampling followed lesion detection by median roughly 150 days (90 to 200).

With respect to this clone: The sequenced fragment ends 3 residues before the CDR3 boundary, so the rest is inferred from the germline J gene.

This table comes from immunoSEQ multiplex PCR, and its TCRdb copy is limited to in-frame clones, with some not included. The sample is made up of roughly 42,000 clones, and the top ten hold less than 6% of it. The CDR3 contains 14 residues. The V gene's germline CDR1 is SGHRS and CDR2 YFSETQ. V shed 5 bases, J shed 5 bases, and the junction held 5 bases outside the gene matches. The gene calls are TRBV5-1 and TRBJ2-5; TRBD1 matches at 11 bases. The TCR originated in a woman aged 18 to 69 with a cervical HPV16 infection that either progressed to CIN3+ or cleared (not recorded which). Sequenced: blood buffy coat. The sequenced CDR3 bases are TGCGCCAGCAGGGGGACAGGGGGAATTGAGACC. It is translated as CASRGTGGIET. The full CDR3 sequence reads CASRGTGGIETQYF.